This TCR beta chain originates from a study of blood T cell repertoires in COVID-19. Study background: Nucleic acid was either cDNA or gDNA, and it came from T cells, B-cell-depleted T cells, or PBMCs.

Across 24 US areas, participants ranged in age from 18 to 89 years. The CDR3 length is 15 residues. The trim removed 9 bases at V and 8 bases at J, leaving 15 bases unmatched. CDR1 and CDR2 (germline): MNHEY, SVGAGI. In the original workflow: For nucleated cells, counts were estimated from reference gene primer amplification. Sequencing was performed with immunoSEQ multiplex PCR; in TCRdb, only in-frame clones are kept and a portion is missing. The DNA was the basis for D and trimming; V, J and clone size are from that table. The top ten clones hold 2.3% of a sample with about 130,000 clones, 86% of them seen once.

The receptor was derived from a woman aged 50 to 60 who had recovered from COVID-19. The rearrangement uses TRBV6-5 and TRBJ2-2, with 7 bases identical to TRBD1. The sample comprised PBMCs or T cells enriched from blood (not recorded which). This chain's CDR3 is CASSRQGPNKGELFF. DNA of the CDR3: TGTGCCAGTAGTAGACAGGGCCCTAACAAGGGGGAGCTGTTTTTT.